The 11 T cell receptor beta chains below come from one sample, sequenced in a study of OX40 agonist ivuxolimab in advanced cancers. TCRdb's copy holds only in-frame clones and misses some; the assay was immunoSEQ multiplex PCR. Found here are tens of thousands of clones, approximately 84% of them singletons; the top ten hold 20% to 25%. This sample comprised CD4+ or CD8+ T cells sorted from blood, obtained in a trial of the OX40 agonist ivuxolimab. Receptor source: an adult with an advanced solid tumor such as melanoma, head and neck, liver or kidney cancer.

V and J are TRBV9 and TRBJ1-5; D not certain. Germline V CDR1 and CDR2: SGDLS, YYNGEE. The CDR3 spans 15 residues. Trimming shortened V by 0 bases and J by 3 bases, and 10 bases separated the two germline ends. The DNA of the CDR3 is TGTGCCAGCAGCGTAGGGGGTGGGTTCAATCAGCCCCAGCATTTT. Amino acid sequence: CASSVGGGFNQPQHF.

As for this clone: The same CDR3 is also encoded by other DNA sequences in this sample. The rearrangement uses TRBV6-6 and TRBJ2-1; D ambiguous. The CDR3 spans 12 residues. V was pared by 3 bases and J by 7 bases, with 7 bases between. Germline V lookup: CDR1 MNHNY, CDR2 SVGAGI (reference sequence). In DNA form, the CDR3 reads TGTGCCAGCAGTTATGGTGCAAATGAGCAGTTCTTC. Translation: CASSYGANEQFF.

The chain combines TRBV5-1 with TRBJ1-2; D is possibly TRBD1 (5 bases). Per the germline V gene, CDR1 is SGHRS and CDR2 is YFSETQ. V lost 4 bases to trimming and J lost 4 bases, with 14 bases between them. The CDR3 extends over 14 amino acids. The CDR3 coding sequence is TGCGCCAGCAGCCCCTCGGGACGCAGCTATGGCTACACCTTC. It yields the protein CASSPSGRSYGYTF.

The chain uses TRBV4-1 and TRBJ2-7; 7 positions match TRBD1. Germline CDR1 and CDR2: MGHRA and YSYEKL. The junction had 6 bases not matched to a gene; V was cut back by 1 base and J by 3 bases. The CDR3 sequence is 15 residues long. CDR3 region: CASSQVIGGNYEQYF. CDR3 nucleotides: TGCGCCAGCAGCCAAGTAATAGGGGGCAACTACGAGCAGTACTTC.

This chain joins TRBV4-3 and TRBJ1-1; 9 bases map to TRBD1. Germline loops: CDR1 LGHNA, CDR2 YSLEER. The CDR3 runs 16 residues. V was clipped by 0 bases and J by 4 bases; unmatched bases: 6. The CDR3 spells CASSQEVTQGATEAFF. CDR3 in DNA: TGCGCCAGCAGCCAAGAGGTTACACAGGGGGCCACTGAAGCTTTCTTT.

This clone was detected a few times. The chain combines TRBV6-4 with TRBJ1-6; 10 bases are a match to TRBD1. CDR3 length equals 13 residues. The germline gives CDR1 MRHNA, CDR2 SNTAGT. Germline trimming cut 5 bases from V and 11 bases from J; bases unmatched to any gene: 3. The CDR3 DNA follows: TGTGCCAGCAGTTGGACAGGGGGGGCACCCCTCCACTTT. This gives the protein CASSWTGGAPLHF.

The rearrangement joins TRBV7-9 to TRBJ2-7; 10 bases map to TRBD1. Germline values: CDR1 SEHNR, CDR2 FQNEAQ (reference sequence). With 5 bases clipped from V and 7 bases from J, the junction kept 5 bases outside the gene matches. This CDR3 has 13 amino acids. The CDR3 bases are TGTGCCAGCAGCCCCGGGACAGGGGTTGAGCAGTACTTC. This sequence encodes CASSPGTGVEQYF.

The chain joins TRBV19 to TRBJ1-5; D remains ambiguous. This CDR3 spans 12 amino acids. Germline loops: CDR1 LNHDA, CDR2 SQIVND (reference sequence). The V end was cut by 5 bases, the J end by 7 bases, with 9 bases between. The CDR3 region is CASSPQTQPQHF. The CDR3 DNA is TGTGCCAGTAGTCCCCAAACCCAGCCCCAGCATTTT.

This chain joins TRBV27 and TRBJ2-7; a weak D match, TRBD1 (6 bases). CDR1 is MNHEY, CDR2 SMNVEV, per germline (reference sequence). Trimming left V 5 bases short and J 0 bases short, with 17 bases between. The CDR3 spans 16 residues. For the CDR3, the DNA is TGTGCCAGCAGTGGCCCCGGGGTACAGGGCTCCTACGAGCAGTACTTC. The encoded protein is CASSGPGVQGSYEQYF.

The chain has TRBV5-1 and TRBJ2-7; D is unresolved. The CDR3 extends over 13 amino acids. V lost 1 base and J 1 base, leaving 6 bases between the germline ends. The germline V gene has CDR1 SGHRS and CDR2 YFSETQ. The CDR3, as DNA: TGCGCCAGCAGCTTGACCGGATCCTACGAGCAGTACTTC. Translation gives CASSLTGSYEQYF.

The chain combines TRBV25-1 with TRBJ2-3; 12 bases agree with TRBD2. The CDR3 is 17 residues long. J gave up 5 bases and V 1 base, and 7 bases lay outside the gene matches. CDR1 and CDR2 (germline): MGHDK, SYGVNS. The CDR3: CASSELGLAGGLDTQYF. In DNA form, the CDR3 reads TGTGCCAGCAGTGAATTAGGCCTAGCGGGGGGGCTAGATACGCAGTATTTT.